This TCR beta chain originates from a study of CD8+ T cells in alopecia areata. This clone showed up just a few times. RNA extraction was followed by reverse transcription into cDNA, which acted as the sequencing template. Only in-frame clones appear in the TCRdb table, and some are missing; sequencing was by immunoSEQ multiplex PCR. Counted here are more than 90,000 clones, roughly 58% occurring once; the ten biggest clones make up about 31%. The treatment was: oral pan-JAK inhibitor, 5-10 mg twice daily. The source was CD8+ T cells sorted from blood, collected at week 4, from a patient treated with tofacitinib. This TCR was sampled from a human donor with alopecia areata.

The CDR3 coding sequence is TGTGCCAGTAGTATCGCCGGCGACCCTATCTATGGCTACACCTTC. This gives the protein CASSIAGDPIYGYTF. The chain has TRBV19 and TRBJ1-2; D is undetermined. Germline loops: CDR1 LNHDA, CDR2 SQIVND (reference sequence). This CDR3 is 15 amino acids long. Trimming cost V 3 bases and J 4 bases, with 15 bases left between them.